This paragraph reports one TCR beta chain. Recruited during active infection, patients (from Seattle) were subsequently followed longitudinally. Assay used: immunoSEQ multiplex PCR; TCRdb lists only in-frame clones, some missing. The table lists approximately 390,000 clones, 87% of them singletons. The CDR3 runs to 15 residues. From germline, CDR1 is PRHDT and CDR2 FYEKMQ (reference sequence). V was pared by 3 bases and J by 2 bases, with 4 bases of the junction left unmatched. This sample is drawn from a study of blood T cell repertoires in COVID-19. As for the study in general: PBMCs, B-cell-depleted T cells, or T cells provided the cDNA or gDNA that made up the material.

This receptor was taken from an older woman with COVID-19, enrolled during active disease. Specimen: peripheral blood. The chain is built from TRBV13 and TRBJ1-3; 7 bases line up with TRBD1. The CDR3: CASSLYQGAGNTIYF. Here the CDR3 DNA reads TGTGCCAGCAGCTTGTACCAGGGGGCTGGAAACACCATATATTTT.